The rows below give T cell receptor beta chains drawn from one sample of a study of cytomegalovirus exposure and HLA in healthy donors. TCRdb's copy holds only in-frame clones and misses some; the assay was immunoSEQ multiplex PCR. In the table there are some 180,000 clones, roughly 80% of which are singletons. The sample taken for sequencing was PBMCs. These receptors all come from a woman younger than 30 in good health and CMV-seronegative. Both conserved end residues are part of each CDR3. A D gene is named only where the DNA matches it firmly. Size is stated for part of the rows, as once, few or many counts, or as a class when the clone is expanded.

TRBJ2-7,TRBV15,NA,TRBD1,TGTGCCACCAGCAGAGGACAGGGGGCAGGGCAGTACTTC,CATSRGQGAGQYF
TRBJ2-2,TRBV6-5,NA,NA,TGTGCCAGTCGGGGGTCCGGGGAGCTGTTTTTT,CASRGSGELFF
TRBJ2-7,TRBV4-1,few,NA,TGCGCCAGCAGCCAAGACTCCAGGGACTACGAGCAGTACTTC,CASSQDSRDYEQYF
TRBJ2-1,TRBV11-3,once,NA,TGTGCCAGCAGCTTAAGACTTAATGAGCAGTTCTTC,CASSLRLNEQFF
TRBJ2-7,TRBV28,NA,NA,TGTGCCAGCAGTTTTCAGGGGGGCTACGAGCAGTACTTC,CASSFQGGYEQYF
TRBJ2-1,TRBV5-6,NA,NA,TGTGCCAGCAGGGGAGTGGACGTCGGGAGCTACAATGAGCAGTTCTTC,CASRGVDVGSYNEQFF
TRBJ2-7,TRBV4-3,NA,TRBD1,TGCGCCAGCAGCCAAGAGGACAGGGTGACCTACGAGCAGTACTTC,CASSQEDRVTYEQYF
TRBJ2-4,TRBV28,NA,TRBD1,TGTGCCAGCTCCGGAAGGGGGACAGCCTTCTTAGCCAAAAACATTCAGTACTTC,CASSGRGTAFLAKNIQYF
TRBJ2-7,TRBV27,NA,TRBD2,TGTGCCAGCAGTTTTAAAACCCCAGCGGGAGGTTCCTACGAGCAGTACTTC,CASSFKTPAGGSYEQYF
TRBJ1-1,TRBV5-8,NA,NA,TGTGCCAGCAGCTTGGGACAGCCAGGGACTGAAGCTTTCTTT,CASSLGQPGTEAFF
TRBJ2-1,TRBV7-2,NA,TRBD2,TGTGCCAGCAGCACGCCCCCGGGGACTAGCGGGAGTTATGAGCAGTTCTTC,CASSTPPGTSGSYEQFF
TRBJ1-3,TRBV18,NA,NA,TGTGCCAGCTCAAACAGGGATGGAAACACCATATATTTT,CASSNRDGNTIYF
TRBJ1-1,TRBV5-6,NA,TRBD1,TGTGCCAGCAGCATGAACAGGGGACGGGCCACTGAAGCTTTCTTT,CASSMNRGRATEAFF
TRBJ2-1,TRBV4-1,few,TRBD2,TGCGCCAGCAGCCGCTTCAGACTAGCGGGGGGGTTCGTTGAGCAGTTCTTC,CASSRFRLAGGFVEQFF
TRBJ2-7,TRBV28,NA,NA,TGTGCCAGCAGTCTGCTGGACTGGTACGAGCAGTACTTC,CASSLLDWYEQYF